Listed below are T cell receptor beta chains from one sample, sequenced in a study of blood T cell repertoires in COVID-19. Repertoires were generated with immunoSEQ multiplex PCR, while TCRdb's copy carries only in-frame clones and drops some. The sample lists fewer than 300,000 clones; approximately 90% were seen once. The sample consisted of PBMCs or T cells enriched from blood (not recorded which). These receptors all stem from a man aged 35-49 years who had recovered from COVID-19. Each CDR3 is given with its conserved first and last residue. D genes are given only for firm matches. Clone size is not always given. Where it is, it says once, few, many or a class for expanded clones.

d_gene,j_gene,v_gene,abundance,CDR3aa,CDR3nt
.,TRBJ1-2,TRBV2,.,CASSPGINYGYTF,TGTGCCAGCAGTCCAGGGATTAACTATGGCTACACCTTC
.,TRBJ1-6,TRBV2,.,CASSERVAAPLHF,TGTGCCAGCAGTGAGCGAGTGGCGGCACCCCTCCACTTT
.,TRBJ2-3,TRBV5-4,.,CASSLSNTDTQYF,TGTGCCAGCAGCTTGTCCAACACAGATACGCAGTATTTT
TRBD2,TRBJ2-5,TRBV6-5,.,CASSRGGLGETQYF,TGTGCCAGCAGTCGGGGGGGCCTAGGAGAGACCCAGTACTTC
TRBD2,TRBJ2-1,TRBV5-1,.,CASSLGTSGNYNEQFF,TGCGCCAGCAGCTTGGGTACTAGCGGGAATTACAATGAGCAGTTCTTC
TRBD1,TRBJ2-5,TRBV9,.,CASSGGDRVVETQYF,TGTGCCAGCAGCGGAGGGGACAGGGTGGTTGAGACCCAGTACTTC
TRBD2,TRBJ2-7,TRBV5-1,.,CASSLPTSGNYEQYF,TGCGCCAGCAGCTTGCCGACTAGCGGCAACTACGAGCAGTACTTC
TRBD2,TRBJ2-5,TRBV10-3,once,CAISESSGSLETQYF,TGTGCCATCAGTGAGTCTAGCGGGAGTTTAGAGACCCAGTACTTC
TRBD2,TRBJ2-3,TRBV28,.,CASSFLKMWLAGGQGDTQYF,TGTGCCAGCAGTTTTTTAAAGATGTGGCTAGCGGGAGGGCAGGGAGATACGCAGTATTTT
.,TRBJ1-1,TRBV18,.,CASSLQRNTEAFF,TGTGCCAGCTCTTTACAAAGGAACACTGAAGCTTTCTTT
TRBD1,TRBJ2-5,TRBV7-3,.,CASSSPGTGHDWYQETQYF,TGTGCCAGCAGCTCACCCGGGACAGGACACGATTGGTACCAAGAGACCCAGTACTTC
.,TRBJ2-1,TRBV19,.,CASSREGGEQFF,TGTGCCAGTAGTAGGGAGGGGGGTGAGCAGTTCTTC
.,TRBJ2-1,TRBV30,.,CAWSVGQIYNEQFF,TGTGCCTGGAGTGTTGGGCAGATTTACAATGAGCAGTTCTTC
.,TRBJ2-7,TRBV29-1,.,CSVEDRAEGLNEQYF,TGCAGCGTTGAAGATAGGGCGGAGGGTCTCAACGAGCAGTACTTC
.,TRBJ1-6,TRBV7-8,.,CASSLSTGTNSPLHF,TGTGCCAGCAGCTTAAGTACAGGGACGAATTCACCCCTCCACTTT